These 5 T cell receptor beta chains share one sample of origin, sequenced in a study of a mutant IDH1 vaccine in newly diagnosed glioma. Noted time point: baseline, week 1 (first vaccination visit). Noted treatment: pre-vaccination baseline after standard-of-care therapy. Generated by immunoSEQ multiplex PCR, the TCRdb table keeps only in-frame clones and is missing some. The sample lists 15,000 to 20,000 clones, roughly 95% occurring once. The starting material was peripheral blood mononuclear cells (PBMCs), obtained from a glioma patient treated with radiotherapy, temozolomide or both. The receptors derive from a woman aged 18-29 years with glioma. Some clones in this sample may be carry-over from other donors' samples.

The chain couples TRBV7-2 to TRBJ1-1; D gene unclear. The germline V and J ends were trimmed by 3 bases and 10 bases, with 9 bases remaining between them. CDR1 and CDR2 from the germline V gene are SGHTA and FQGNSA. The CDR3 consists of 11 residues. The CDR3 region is CASSFERGAFF. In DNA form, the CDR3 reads TGTGCCAGCAGCTTCGAAAGAGGAGCTTTCTTT.

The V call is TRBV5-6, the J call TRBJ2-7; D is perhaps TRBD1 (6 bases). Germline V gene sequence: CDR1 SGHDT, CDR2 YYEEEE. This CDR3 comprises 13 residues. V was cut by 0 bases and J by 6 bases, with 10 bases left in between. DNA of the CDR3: TGTGCCAGCAGCTTGGCTACAGGGCTCGAGCAGTACTTC. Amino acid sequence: CASSLATGLEQYF.

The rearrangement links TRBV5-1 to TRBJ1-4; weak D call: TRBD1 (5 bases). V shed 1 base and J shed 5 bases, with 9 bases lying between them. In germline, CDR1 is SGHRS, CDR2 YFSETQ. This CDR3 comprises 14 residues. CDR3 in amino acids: CASSLNRPNEKLFF. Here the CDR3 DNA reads TGCGCCAGCAGCTTGAACAGGCCGAATGAAAAACTGTTTTTT.

CDR3 nucleotide sequence: TGTGCCAGCAGTTTATACATTGGGACAGGGGGCACAGCTTTCTTT. It translates to CASSLYIGTGGTAFF. V usage is TRBV28 and J usage is TRBJ1-1; 12 nucleotides align to TRBD1. The CDR3 runs to 15 residues. Germline CDR1 MDHEN, CDR2 SYDVKM. After removal of 1 base from V and 10 bases from J, the junction contained 7 bases not matched to a gene.

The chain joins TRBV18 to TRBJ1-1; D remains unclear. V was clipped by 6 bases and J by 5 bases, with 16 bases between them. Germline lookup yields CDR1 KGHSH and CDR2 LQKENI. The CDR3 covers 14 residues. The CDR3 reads CASSPAEGWTEAFF. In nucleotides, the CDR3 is TGTGCCAGCTCGCCCGCAGAGGGTTGGACTGAAGCTTTCTTT.